One and the same sample provided the 11 T cell receptor beta chains below, sequenced in a study of T cell responses to AZD1222 COVID-19 vaccine (dated by TCRdb to about 2021). Per the publication, the time point label means: about 28 days (+/-7) after the second vaccine dose. Library creation used the immunoSEQ multiplex PCR assay. The table comes from immuneACCESS by way of TCRdb, which keeps in-frame sequences with V and J called. Part of the clones is missing from these tables; in studies checked, under half for an unresolved V gene and the rest for unknown reasons. In all, the sample holds under 150,000 clones, and about 91% of those were seen once. The ten largest clones represent about 1.9% of the sample. This material consisted of peripheral blood, taken 28 days after the second AZD1222 dose. Every receptor here comes from an adult who received the AZD1222 COVID-19 vaccine.

V is TRBV20-1 and J is TRBJ1-1; no reliable D call. Germline CDR1 and CDR2: DFQATT and SNEGSKA (reference sequence). V lost 5 bases and J 6 bases, leaving 10 bases between the germline ends. The CDR3 spans 11 residues. The CDR3 sequence is CSARPNAEAFF. Written as DNA, the CDR3 is TGCAGTGCTCGACCCAACGCTGAAGCTTTCTTT.

The chain has TRBV18 and TRBJ1-5, with 10 bases aligning to TRBD1. V was clipped by 3 bases and J by 6 bases; unmatched bases: 2. The CDR3 covers 14 residues. Per the germline V gene, CDR1 is KGHSH and CDR2 is LQKENI. CDR3 sequence (DNA): TGTGCCAGCTCACCTGGGGACAGGGGTCAGCCCCAGCATTTT. Encoded protein: CASSPGDRGQPQHF.

The chain is built from TRBV18 and TRBJ1-6; D call uncertain. The V and J ends lost 5 bases and 5 bases respectively, with 4 bases between them. Germline CDR1 and CDR2: KGHSH and LQKENI. The CDR3 is 12 amino acids. The CDR3 DNA follows: TGTGCCAGCTCATTTGATAATTCACCCCTCCACTTT. This translates into CASSFDNSPLHF.

Comments on this clone: A junction boundary mismatches the germline segment, possibly from a read error. V usage is TRBV18 and J usage is TRBJ2-1, with TRBD1 matching over 9 bases. The CDR3 length is 15 residues. Germline CDR1 and CDR2: KGHSH and LQKENI. The CDR3 region is CTSSRRDREYPEQFF. The DNA for the CDR3 is TGTACCAGCTCACGCCGGGACAGGGAGTATCCTGAGCAGTTCTTC.

The rearrangement links TRBV10-2 to TRBJ1-3, with a possible D match to TRBD1 (5 bases). The CDR3 spans 14 residues. Per germline, CDR1 WSHSY and CDR2 SAAADI. With 5 bases removed from V and 4 bases from J, the gap between germline ends came to 12 bases. The CDR3 nucleotides are TGCGCCAGCAGTCGGGGGGTGGACGGAAACACCATATATTTT. It is translated as CASSRGVDGNTIYF.

The CDR3 DNA reads as TGTGCCAGCAGCGTAGCAGGAACAGGGGGCTCGAGGGAGCAGTACTTC. Amino acids: CASSVAGTGGSREQYF. The chain is built from TRBV9 and TRBJ2-7, with 9 nucleotides matching TRBD1. The CDR3 is 16 residues long. Per the germline V gene, CDR1 is SGDLS and CDR2 is YYNGEE. V dropped 0 bases and J dropped 7; count of bases not matched to a gene: 11.

V is TRBV20-1 and J is TRBJ2-1; D possibly uses TRBD1 or TRBD2 (6 bases each). The length of the CDR3 is 14 residues. Germline V lookup: CDR1 DFQATT, CDR2 SNEGSKA (reference sequence). Trimming pared 3 bases from V and 6 bases from J, leaving 15 bases between. The CDR3 loop reads CSASATGAVNEQFF. Here the CDR3 DNA reads TGCAGTGCTAGTGCGACGGGGGCGGTCAATGAGCAGTTCTTC.

This clone was seen only once. The rearrangement links TRBV19 to TRBJ1-4, with D possibly matching TRBD1 (5 bases). The CDR3 runs to 14 residues. Germline loops: CDR1 LNHDA, CDR2 SQIVND (reference sequence). Trimming cost V 6 bases and J 0 bases, with 8 bases left between them. CDR3 nucleotide sequence: TGTGCCAGTAGCGGAGGGGCAACTAATGAAAAACTGTTTTTT. Translating gives CASSGGATNEKLFF.

V is TRBV25-1 and J is TRBJ2-7; TRBD2 matches at 8 bases. The trim removed 8 bases at V and 0 bases at J, leaving 9 bases unmatched. Germline CDR1 is MGHDK and CDR2 is SYGVNS. This CDR3 spans 15 amino acids. The CDR3 bases are TGTGCCAGCCACGGGGGGGGTGACCTCTCCTACGAGCAGTACTTC. Residues: CASHGGGDLSYEQYF.

This rearrangement joins TRBV5-4 to TRBJ2-3; the match to TRBD2 covers 13 bases. Germline V CDR1 and CDR2: SGHNT, YYREEE (reference sequence). Trimming removed 2 bases from V and 1 base from J; junction bases left unmatched: 1. This CDR3 has 16 amino acids. CDR3 loop: CASSFGLAGGTDTQYF. The CDR3 DNA reads TGTGCCAGCAGCTTCGGACTAGCGGGAGGCACAGATACGCAGTATTTT. The entire variable domain, with the rest obtained from reference TRBV5-4 and TRBJ2-3, is as follows: ETGVTQSPTHLIKTRGQQVTLRCSSQSGHNTVSWYQQALGQGPQFIFQYYREEENGRGNFPPRFSGLQFPNYSSELNVNALELDDSALYLCASSFGLAGGTDTQYFGPGTRLTVL.

This clone was detected once. The chain couples TRBV18 to TRBJ1-1, with D unresolved. The CDR3 covers 13 residues. Per germline, CDR1 KGHSH and CDR2 LQKENI. Trimming shortened V by 6 bases and J by 3 bases, and 11 bases separated the two germline ends. Here the CDR3 DNA reads TGTGCCAGCTCTCCTTGGCAGGACACTGAAGCTTTCTTT. Encoded protein: CASSPWQDTEAFF.